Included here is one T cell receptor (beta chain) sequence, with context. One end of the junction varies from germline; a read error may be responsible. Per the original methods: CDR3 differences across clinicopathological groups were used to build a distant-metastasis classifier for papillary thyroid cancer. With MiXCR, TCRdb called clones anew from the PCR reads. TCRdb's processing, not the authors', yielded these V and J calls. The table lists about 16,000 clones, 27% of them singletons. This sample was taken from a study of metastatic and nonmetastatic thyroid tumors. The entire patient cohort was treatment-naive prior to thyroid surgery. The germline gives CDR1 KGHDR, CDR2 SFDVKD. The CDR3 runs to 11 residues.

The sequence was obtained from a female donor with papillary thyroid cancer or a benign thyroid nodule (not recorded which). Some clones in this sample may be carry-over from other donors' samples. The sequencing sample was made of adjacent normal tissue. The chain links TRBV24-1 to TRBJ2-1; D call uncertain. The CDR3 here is CDTSLWDEQFF. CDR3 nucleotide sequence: TGTGACACCAGCCTCTGGGATGAGCAGTTCTTC.